This T cell receptor beta chain appears in the sequencing data of a study of cytomegalovirus exposure and HLA in healthy donors. Whole-study context: Among around 180 million T cells, an earlier analysis found 117 million unique TCR beta sequences.

PCR used 60 Vbeta primers and 13 Jbeta primers. Sequencing was performed with immunoSEQ multiplex PCR; in TCRdb, only in-frame clones are kept and a portion is missing. The sample shows 200,000 to 250,000 clones, over 65% of them seen only once. The CDR3 is 13 amino acids. With V trimmed by 5 bases and J by 5 bases, 6 bases remained unmatched. Per the germline V gene, CDR1 is SQVTM and CDR2 is ANQGSEA. The sample was PBMCs. The origin of this receptor is a woman aged 60 to 75 in good health and CMV-seropositive. This rearrangement joins TRBV29-1 to TRBJ2-1, with 7 bases that match TRBD2. CDR3 loop: CSVRREINNEQFF. The CDR3 DNA follows: TGCAGCGTTAGGCGGGAGATCAACAATGAGCAGTTCTTC.